Following are 22 T cell receptor beta chains from one sample sequenced in a study of OX40 agonist ivuxolimab in advanced cancers. The method was immunoSEQ multiplex PCR; TCRdb's version includes in-frame clones alone and lacks a portion of them. Among about 61,000 clones listed, approximately 89% were seen once. The material was CD4+ or CD8+ T cells sorted from blood, obtained in a trial of the OX40 agonist ivuxolimab. The receptors were sampled from an adult with an advanced solid tumor such as melanoma, head and neck, liver or kidney cancer.

The chain uses TRBV28 and TRBJ2-1; D may be TRBD2 (7 bases). Germline V CDR1 and CDR2: MDHEN, SYDVKM. Trimming cost V 10 bases and J 4 bases, with 17 bases left between them. There are 14 residues in the CDR3. CDR3 sequence (DNA): TGTGCCACCAAGGGAGGGGGAAAATACAATGAGCAGTTCTTC. It yields the protein CATKGGGKYNEQFF.

CDR3 in amino acids: CASSARDRYGYTF. CDR3 nucleotides: TGTGCCAGCAGCGCCCGGGACAGATATGGCTACACCTTC. The genes are TRBV9 and TRBJ1-2, with 7 bases identical to TRBD1. The CDR3 runs 13 residues. The germline gives CDR1 SGDLS, CDR2 YYNGEE. The trim removed 3 bases at V and 5 bases at J, leaving 4 bases unmatched.

V and J are TRBV30 and TRBJ1-6, with a possible D match to TRBD1 (6 bases). The CDR3 contains 15 residues. CDR1 and CDR2 (germline): GTSNPN, SVGIG (reference sequence). V shed 6 bases and J shed 0 bases, with 12 bases lying between them. The CDR3 is CACTGISSYNSPLHF. The DNA for the CDR3 is TGTGCCTGCACAGGGATTAGCTCCTATAATTCACCCCTCCACTTT.

The chain carries TRBV7-9 and TRBJ1-5, with D unresolved. From germline, CDR1 is SEHNR and CDR2 FQNEAQ (reference sequence). The CDR3 contains 14 residues. V was pared by 5 bases and J by 4 bases, with 12 bases between. The CDR3 sequence is CASSAARSNQPQHF. The CDR3 nucleotides read TGTGCCAGCAGCGCCGCCCGAAGTAATCAGCCCCAGCATTTT. Filled out from reference TRBV7-9 and TRBJ1-5, the complete variable domain reads DTGVSQNPRHKITKRGQNVTFRCDPISEHNRLYWYRQTLGQGPEFLTYFQNEAQLEKSRLLSDRFSAERPKGSFSTLEIQRTEQGDSAMYLCASSAARSNQPQHFGDGTRLSIL.

The gene calls are TRBV7-6 and TRBJ2-7; D not certain. The V gene lost 1 base and the J gene lost 1 base, with 11 bases spanning the gap. Germline-derived CDR1 and CDR2 are SGHVS and FNYEAQ. The CDR3 is 15 residues long. The CDR3 loop is CASSLGFSGSYEQYF. In nucleotides, the CDR3 is TGTGCCAGCAGCTTAGGGTTTTCAGGATCCTACGAGCAGTACTTC.

This chain uses TRBV9 with TRBJ2-5, with D perhaps being TRBD1 or TRBD2 (6 bases each). V was pared by 0 bases and J by 5 bases, with 14 bases between. CDR1 is SGDLS and CDR2 is YYNGEE in the germline V gene. The CDR3 loop spans 15 amino acids. Written as DNA, the CDR3 is TGTGCCAGCAGCGTAGGGGGGGCTAGCTTGGAGACCCAGTACTTC. It is translated as CASSVGGASLETQYF.

The gene calls are TRBV4-2 and TRBJ2-7; 10 nucleotides agree with TRBD2. This CDR3 contains 14 residues. The V gene's germline CDR1 is LGHNA and CDR2 YNFKEQ. V trimming: 1 base; J trimming: 3 bases; junction bases outside the gene matches: 0. The CDR3 DNA reads as TGTGCCAGCAGCCAAGGGACTAGCGGCTACGAGCAGTACTTC. Amino acids: CASSQGTSGYEQYF.

The chain joins TRBV4-2 to TRBJ2-7; 9 bases map to TRBD1. The CDR3 consists of 16 residues. Germline values: CDR1 LGHNA, CDR2 YNFKEQ. J lost 2 bases, V lost 3 bases, and 8 bases had no gene match. CDR3 region: CASSQGAGQGAYEQYF. As DNA, the CDR3 is TGTGCCAGCAGCCAGGGGGCGGGACAGGGCGCCTACGAGCAGTACTTC.

The chain recombines TRBV4-1 with TRBJ2-1; D may be TRBD2 (5 bases). The V gene lost 4 bases and the J gene lost 0 bases, with 13 bases spanning the gap. This CDR3 is 16 amino acids long. Germline V CDR1 and CDR2: MGHRA, YSYEKL. CDR3 DNA sequence: TGCGCCAGCAGCCCCAATAGGGAGAACTCCTACAATGAGCAGTTCTTC. Its translation: CASSPNRENSYNEQFF.

The chain joins TRBV4-3 to TRBJ2-2; D gene ambiguous. The CDR3 consists of 16 residues. Germline loops: CDR1 LGHNA, CDR2 YSLEER. The ends were cut back, 1 base at V and 2 bases at J, with 11 bases in the middle. The CDR3 nucleotides are TGCGCCAGCAGCCAAGTCGACGGTCCCAACACCGGGGAGCTGTTTTTT. It translates to CASSQVDGPNTGELFF.

J is TRBJ1-4 and V is TRBV15; D not resolved. CDR1 and CDR2 (germline): LNHNV, YYDKDF (reference sequence). Between the trimmed V and J ends, which lost 0 bases and 7 bases, there was a span of 6 bases. CDR3 size: 13 residues. The CDR3, as DNA: TGTGCCACCAGCAGAGATGACCGTGAAAAACTGTTTTTT. It encodes CATSRDDREKLFF.

The rearrangement uses TRBV2 and TRBJ2-7; the D gene could be TRBD1 or TRBD2 (5 bases each). Germline loops: CDR1 SNHLY, CDR2 FYNNEI. V lost 4 bases and J lost 5, with 9 bases in between. The CDR3 has 12 amino acids. For the CDR3, the DNA is TGTGCCAGCAGTGGGGGGACGGACGAGCAGTACTTC. As protein: CASSGGTDEQYF.

The rearrangement links TRBV4-3 to TRBJ2-1; D not certain. This CDR3 is 13 amino acids long. Germline CDR1 is LGHNA and CDR2 is YSLEER. V was clipped by 1 base and J by 5 bases, with 6 bases between them. The CDR3 here is CASSQVLNNEQFF. The CDR3 nucleotides read TGCGCCAGCAGCCAAGTATTAAACAATGAGCAGTTCTTC.

This clone came up a few times. The sample carries other DNA sequences with the same CDR3. The chain employs TRBV6-5 and TRBJ1-4; no reliable D call. Per germline, CDR1 MNHEY and CDR2 SVGAGI. The CDR3 runs 14 residues. Trimming shortened V by 0 bases and J by 7 bases, and 9 bases separated the two germline ends. The CDR3 loop reads CASSYSKRGEKLFF. Written as DNA, the CDR3 is TGTGCCAGCAGTTACTCGAAGCGGGGTGAAAAACTGTTTTTT.

The chain employs TRBV11-3 and TRBJ2-3; D unclear. Per germline, CDR1 SGHNT and CDR2 YENEEA. This CDR3 is 13 amino acids long. Trimming took off 4 bases at V and 2 bases at J, with 7 bases between the two ends. CDR3 DNA sequence: TGTGCCAGCAGCTCCGTCGCCACAGATACGCAGTATTTT. Translation: CASSSVATDTQYF.

CDR3 nucleotide sequence: TGTGCCAGCAGAGACCCGGTGGCCGGGGAGCTGTTTTTT. Residues: CASRDPVAGELFF. V gene TRBV27 combines with J gene TRBJ2-2; D remains unclear. In germline, CDR1 is MNHEY, CDR2 SMNVEV (reference sequence). V dropped 6 bases and J dropped 6 bases, with 11 bases sitting between them. This CDR3 has 13 residues.

The chain is built from TRBV4-3 and TRBJ2-1; D not certain. Trimming took off 1 base at V and 1 base at J, with 5 bases between the two ends. The CDR3 has 14 residues. Germline CDR1 LGHNA, CDR2 YSLEER. CDR3 sequence: CASSQAGSYNEQFF. The CDR3, as DNA: TGCGCCAGCAGCCAAGCCGGTTCCTACAATGAGCAGTTCTTC.

The chain employs TRBV7-9 and TRBJ2-7; D unclear. V lost 5 bases to trimming and J lost 6 bases, with 17 bases between them. The CDR3 is 14 residues long. CDR1 SEHNR and CDR2 FQNEAQ come from the germline V gene (reference sequence). DNA for the CDR3: TGTGCCAGCAGCCCGTCGAACTGGGATTCCGAGCAGTACTTC. It codes for CASSPSNWDSEQYF.

V is TRBV11-3 and J is TRBJ1-1; no clear D gene. The length of the CDR3 is 13 residues. CDR1 is SGHNT and CDR2 is YENEEA in the germline V gene. V was cut by 3 bases and J by 2 bases, with 7 bases left in between. This chain's CDR3 is CASSFGTNTEAFF. For the CDR3, the DNA is TGTGCCAGCAGCTTCGGAACTAACACTGAAGCTTTCTTT.

V gene TRBV9 combines with J gene TRBJ2-7; perhaps D is TRBD1 or TRBD2 (5 bases each). CDR1 and CDR2 from the germline V gene are SGDLS and YYNGEE. This CDR3 has 11 amino acids. V shed 8 bases and J shed 4 bases, with 10 bases lying between them. CDR3 residues: CASGGEYEQYF. DNA for the CDR3: TGTGCCAGTGGGGGTGAATACGAGCAGTACTTC.

This CDR3 reads CASSFGTGGAGGYTF. DNA for the CDR3: TGTGCCAGCAGCTTTGGTACAGGGGGCGCGGGTGGCTACACCTTC. The chain has TRBV5-6 and TRBJ1-2, with 9 bases fitting TRBD1. This CDR3 spans 15 amino acids. Germline CDR1 and CDR2: SGHDT and YYEEEE. J was trimmed by 7 bases and V by 2 bases; bases with no gene match: 9.

In DNA, the CDR3 is TGTGCCAGCACCGGGTCTGGGGCCAACGTCCTGACTTTC. Encoded protein: CASTGSGANVLTF. The chain joins TRBV9 to TRBJ2-6, with D uncertain. CDR3 length: 13 residues. V was cut by 6 bases and J by 1 base, with 5 bases left in between. Germline V CDR1 and CDR2: SGDLS, YYNGEE.